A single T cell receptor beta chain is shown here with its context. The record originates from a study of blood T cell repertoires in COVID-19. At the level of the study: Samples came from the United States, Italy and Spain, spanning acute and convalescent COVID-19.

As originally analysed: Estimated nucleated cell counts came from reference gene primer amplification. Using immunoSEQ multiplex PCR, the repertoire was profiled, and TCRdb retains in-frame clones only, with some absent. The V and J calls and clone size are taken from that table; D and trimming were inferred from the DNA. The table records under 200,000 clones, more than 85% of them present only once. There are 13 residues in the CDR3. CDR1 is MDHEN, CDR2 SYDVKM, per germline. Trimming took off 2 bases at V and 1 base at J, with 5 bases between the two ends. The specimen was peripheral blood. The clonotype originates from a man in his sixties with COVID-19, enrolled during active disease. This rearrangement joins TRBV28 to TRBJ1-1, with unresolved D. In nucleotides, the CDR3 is TGTGCCAGCAGTTTAGCAGGGAACACTGAAGCTTTCTTT. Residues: CASSLAGNTEAFF. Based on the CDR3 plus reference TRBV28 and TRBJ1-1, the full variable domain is DVKVTQSSRYLVKRTGEKVFLECVQDMDHENMFWYRQDPGLGLRLIYFSYDVKMKEKGDIPEGYSVSREKKERFSLILESASTNQTSMYLCASSLAGNTEAFFGQGTRLTVV.